This T cell receptor beta chain was identified in a study of cytomegalovirus exposure and HLA in healthy donors. Looking at the study overall: A later analysis reported the 100 to 150 validation repertoires used the same platform as the roughly 700 first-cohort repertoires. Broader study findings: Using the classifier, cytomegalovirus status was reportedly diagnosed with high specificity and sensitivity. The authors listed 164 TCR beta chains as cytomegalovirus-associated.

With 6 bases removed from V and 0 bases from J, the gap between germline ends came to 12 bases. Germline V gene lookup returns CDR1 KGHSH and CDR2 LQKENI. The CDR3 spans 15 residues. Details on this clone: Its antigen is currently unknown.

Measured with immunoSEQ multiplex PCR; TCRdb has only the in-frame clones, and not every one. The sample lists around 75,000 clones; 70% to 90% were seen once. The chain combines TRBV18 with TRBJ2-4; TRBD1 is a possible D gene (6 bases). Sequenced input: PBMCs. The TCR comes from a young man in good health and CMV-seronegative. In DNA form, the CDR3 reads TGTGCCAGCTCGCAGCAGGGGCTAGCCAAAAACATTCAGTACTTC. Translated, it gives CASSQQGLAKNIQYF.